These 10 T cell receptor beta chains were all obtained from the same sample, sequenced in a study of T cell repertoires in cytomegalovirus infection. For these receptors, no antigen is known. TCRdb independently ran MiXCR on the reads; one entry per CDR3 protein. The sample gives some 700,000 distinct CDR3 sequences, roughly 36% of which show up once; about 20% is in the top ten. Sample: cultured PBMCs, taken from culture after CMV antigen stimulation. These receptors were collected from a human donor in good health (CMV status not recorded). Some clones in this sample may be carry-over from other donors' samples.

This clonotype was seen only a few times. This chain links TRBV28 with TRBJ1-5; no firm D call. Germline CDR1 MDHEN, CDR2 SYDVKM. The CDR3 has 15 residues. The V end was cut by 5 bases, the J end by 5 bases, with 16 bases between. Here the CDR3 DNA reads TGTGCCAGCAGTCCCTCGTTGGTCATAGATCAGCCCCAGCATTTT. Protein sequence: CASSPSLVIDQPQHF.

This clonotype was counted only a few times. The chain has TRBV2 and TRBJ1-3; D gene ambiguous. Germline assignment: CDR1 SNHLY and CDR2 FYNNEI. V was clipped by 8 bases and J by 0 bases, with 5 bases between them. This CDR3 is built from 12 residues. CDR3 sequence: CASGFSGNTIYF. Written as DNA, the CDR3 is TGTGCCAGCGGATTCTCTGGAAACACCATATATTTT. The complete variable domain, with remaining parts taken from reference TRBV2 and TRBJ1-3, reads EPEVTQTPSHQVTQMGQEVILRCVPISNHLYFYWYRQILGQKVEFLVSFYNNEISEKSEIFDDQFSVERPDGSNFTLKIRSTKLEDSAMYFCASGFSGNTIYFGEGSWLTVV.

The rearrangement links TRBV30 to TRBJ1-1, with D possibly being TRBD1 (6 bases). Germline assignment: CDR1 GTSNPN and CDR2 SVGIG (reference sequence). V was cut by 2 bases and J by 4 bases, with 17 bases left in between. The length of the CDR3 is 15 residues. The CDR3 spells CAWSPPRGHVTEAFF. DNA of the CDR3: TGTGCCTGGAGTCCCCCTCGGGGGCATGTCACTGAAGCTTTCTTT. The variable domain in full, completed from reference TRBV30 and TRBJ1-1, reads SQTIHQWPATLVQPVGSPLSLECTVEGTSNPNLYWYRQAAGRGLQLLFYSVGIGQISSEVPQNLSASRPQDRQFILSSKKLLLSDSGFYLCAWSPPRGHVTEAFFGQGTRLTVV.

The rearrangement links TRBV5-1 to TRBJ2-3; D unresolved. CDR3 length equals 14 residues. V was pared by 4 bases and J by 6 bases, with 15 bases between. The V gene's germline CDR1 is SGHRS and CDR2 YFSETQ. DNA of the CDR3: TGCGCCAGCAGCCCGACTGGAAGGCGGGATACGCAGTATTTT. This codes for CASSPTGRRDTQYF.

This clonotype was seen a few times. The chain joins TRBV11-2 to TRBJ2-7, with 9 bases lining up with TRBD2. J was trimmed by 7 bases and V by 5 bases; bases with no gene match: 9. The CDR3 spans 14 residues. Germline lookup yields CDR1 SGHAT and CDR2 FQNNGV. The CDR3 loop reads CASSPIAGAGEQYF. The CDR3 region has the DNA TGTGCCAGCAGCCCCATAGCGGGAGCGGGGGAGCAGTACTTC.

This clonotype has a count of ten or more. The rearrangement uses TRBV7-2 and TRBJ2-5, with 14 nucleotides matching TRBD2. V was pared by 5 bases and J by 4 bases, with 9 bases of the junction left unmatched. This CDR3 region has 17 residues. Germline lookup yields CDR1 SGHTA and CDR2 FQGNSA. For the CDR3, the DNA is TGTGCCAGCAGCATAGGACTAGCGGGGGGTGTGTCAGAGACCCAGTACTTC. Translated, it gives CASSIGLAGGVSETQYF.

The table lists this clonotype with many counts. This chain joins TRBV7-2 and TRBJ2-3; 7 nucleotides align to TRBD2. This CDR3 is 17 amino acids long. Unmatched junction bases numbered 13, after V lost 5 bases and J lost 2 bases. Germline-derived CDR1 and CDR2 are SGHTA and FQGNSA. Here the CDR3 reads CASSRRAGRSFTDTQYF. The CDR3 region has the DNA TGTGCCAGCAGCCGTAGAGCGGGGAGATCATTCACAGATACGCAGTATTTT.

The chain uses TRBV29-1 and TRBJ2-1; TRBD2 matches at 13 bases. J lost 6 bases, V lost 2 bases, and 10 bases had no gene match. Germline assignment: CDR1 SQVTM and CDR2 ANQGSEA. The CDR3 runs 17 residues. CDR3 protein: CSVERLLAGGASNEQFF. The DNA for the CDR3 is TGCAGCGTTGAAAGATTACTAGCGGGAGGGGCTAGCAATGAGCAGTTCTTC.

The J gene is TRBJ2-1, the V gene TRBV6-2 or TRBV6-3; TRBD2 is a possible D gene (6 bases). CDR3 size: 15 residues. V lost 4 bases and J 4 bases, leaving 14 bases between the germline ends. In germline, CDR1 is MNHEY, CDR2 SVGEGT. The CDR3 reads CASSWTGDGYNEQFF. The CDR3 region has the DNA TGTGCCAGCAGTTGGACGGGAGACGGGTACAATGAGCAGTTCTTC.

There are a few counts of this clonotype. This chain connects TRBV4-1 to TRBJ2-1; the match to TRBD2 covers 9 bases. This CDR3 contains 13 residues. The J segment lost 8 bases and the V segment lost 3 bases, leaving 2 bases of the junction unmatched. Germline lookup yields CDR1 MGHRA and CDR2 YSYEKL. CDR3 nucleotide sequence: TGCGCCAGCAGCCAGGGACTAGCCGATGAGCAGTTCTTC. Its protein product is CASSQGLADEQFF.